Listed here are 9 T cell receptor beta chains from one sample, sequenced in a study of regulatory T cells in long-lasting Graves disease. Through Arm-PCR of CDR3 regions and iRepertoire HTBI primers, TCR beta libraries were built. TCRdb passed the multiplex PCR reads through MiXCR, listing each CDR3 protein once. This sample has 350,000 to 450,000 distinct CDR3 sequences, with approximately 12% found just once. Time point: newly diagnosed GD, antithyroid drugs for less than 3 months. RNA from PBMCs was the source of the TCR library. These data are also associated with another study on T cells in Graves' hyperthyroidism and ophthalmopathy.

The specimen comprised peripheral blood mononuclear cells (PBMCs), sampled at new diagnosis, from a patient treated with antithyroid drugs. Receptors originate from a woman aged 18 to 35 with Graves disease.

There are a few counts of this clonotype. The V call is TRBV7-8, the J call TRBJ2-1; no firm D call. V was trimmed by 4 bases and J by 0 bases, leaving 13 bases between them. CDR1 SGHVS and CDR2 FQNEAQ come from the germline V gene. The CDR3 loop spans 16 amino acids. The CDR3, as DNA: TGTGCCAGCAGCTCCACCCCTCTGAGCTCCTACAATGAGCAGTTCTTC. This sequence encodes CASSSTPLSSYNEQFF.

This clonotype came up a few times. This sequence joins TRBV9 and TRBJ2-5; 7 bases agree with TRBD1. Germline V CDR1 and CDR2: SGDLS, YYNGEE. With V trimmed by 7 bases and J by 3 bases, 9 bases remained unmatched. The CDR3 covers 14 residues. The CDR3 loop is CASGFGTAKETQYF. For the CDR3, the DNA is TGTGCCAGCGGCTTTGGGACAGCGAAAGAGACCCAGTACTTC.

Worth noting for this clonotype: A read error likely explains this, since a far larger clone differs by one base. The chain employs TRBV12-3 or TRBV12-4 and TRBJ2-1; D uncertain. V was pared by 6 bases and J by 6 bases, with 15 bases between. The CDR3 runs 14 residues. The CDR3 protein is CASSPNPYGNEQFF. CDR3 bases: TGTGCCAGCAGCCCCAATCCCTATGGCAATGAGCAGTTCTTC.

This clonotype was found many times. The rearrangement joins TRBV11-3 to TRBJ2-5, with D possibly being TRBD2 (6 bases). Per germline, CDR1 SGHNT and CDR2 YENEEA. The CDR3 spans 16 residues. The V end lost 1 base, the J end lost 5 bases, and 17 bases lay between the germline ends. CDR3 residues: CASSLVTAGRRETQYF. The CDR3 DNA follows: TGTGCCAGCAGCTTAGTAACGGCGGGAAGGAGGGAGACCCAGTACTTC.

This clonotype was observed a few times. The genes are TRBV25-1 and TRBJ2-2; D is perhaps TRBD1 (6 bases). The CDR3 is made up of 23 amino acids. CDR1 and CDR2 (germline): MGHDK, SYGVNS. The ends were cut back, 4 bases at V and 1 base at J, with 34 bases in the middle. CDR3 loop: CASSGSVLRGTQGILWNTGELFF. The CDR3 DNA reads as TGTGCCAGCAGTGGGTCCGTTCTTCGGGGCACGCAGGGGATTCTTTGGAACACCGGGGAGCTGTTTTTT.

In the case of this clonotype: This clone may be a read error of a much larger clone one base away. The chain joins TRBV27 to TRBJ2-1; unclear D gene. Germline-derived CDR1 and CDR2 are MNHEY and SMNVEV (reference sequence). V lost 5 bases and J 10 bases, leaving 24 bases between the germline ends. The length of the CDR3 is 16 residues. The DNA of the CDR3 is TGTGCCAGCAGTCCCGTTTACAGAGATAGCTCCTACGAGCAGTTCTTC. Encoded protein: CASSPVYRDSSYEQFF.

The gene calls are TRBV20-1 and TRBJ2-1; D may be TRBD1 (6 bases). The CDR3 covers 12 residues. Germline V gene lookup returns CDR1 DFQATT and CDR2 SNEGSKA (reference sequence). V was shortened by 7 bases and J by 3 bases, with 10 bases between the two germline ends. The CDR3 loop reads CSVGQNYNEQFF. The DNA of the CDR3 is TGCAGTGTCGGACAGAACTACAATGAGCAGTTCTTC.

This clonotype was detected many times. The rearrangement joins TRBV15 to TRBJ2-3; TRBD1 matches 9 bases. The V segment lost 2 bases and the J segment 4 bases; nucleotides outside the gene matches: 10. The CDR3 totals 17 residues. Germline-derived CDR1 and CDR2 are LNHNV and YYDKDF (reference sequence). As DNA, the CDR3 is TGTGCCACCAGCAGAACCGGACAGGGGCCTTATGCAGATACGCAGTATTTT. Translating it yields CATSRTGQGPYADTQYF.

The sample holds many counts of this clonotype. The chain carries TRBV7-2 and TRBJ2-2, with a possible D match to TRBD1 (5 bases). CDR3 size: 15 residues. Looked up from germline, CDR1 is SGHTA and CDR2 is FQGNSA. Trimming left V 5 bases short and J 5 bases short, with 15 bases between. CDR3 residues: CASSLKGHGTGELFF. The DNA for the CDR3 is TGTGCCAGCAGCCTAAAGGGGCATGGGACCGGGGAGCTGTTTTTT.